This passage covers 16 T cell receptor beta chains from one sample sequenced in a study of early T cells in non-severe SARS-CoV-2 infection. One entry per CDR3 protein results from TCRdb running MiXCR on the 5' RACE reads. The sample lists tens of thousands of distinct CDR3 sequences, approximately 13% occurring once. Sequenced material: whole blood. The receptor source for this set is an adult who was a healthcare worker with PCR-confirmed SARS-CoV-2 infection or an uninfected control (not recorded which).

This clonotype has ten or more counts. J is TRBJ1-1 and V is TRBV29-1; D unclear. CDR1 is SQVTM, CDR2 ANQGSEA, per germline. This CDR3 contains 14 residues. Deletions cut 7 bases from V and 4 bases from J, with 19 bases between. The CDR3 spells CSAPDPGGVTEAFF. In nucleotides, the CDR3 is TGCAGCGCCCCGGACCCCGGAGGTGTCACTGAAGCTTTCTTT.

This clonotype has just a few counts. The chain combines TRBV28 with TRBJ2-2, with TRBD1 identical over 8 bases. The ends lost 8 bases at V and 6 bases at J; junction bases unmatched: 8. Germline CDR1 is MDHEN and CDR2 is SYDVKM. This CDR3 has 14 amino acids. In nucleotides, the CDR3 is TGTGCCAGCCTCGGACAGGGAGGAGCCGGGGAGCTGTTTTTT. Translation gives CASLGQGGAGELFF.

In this sample, this clonotype is medium-sized (0.01 to 0.1%). This chain links TRBV5-5 with TRBJ1-2, with 7 nucleotides matching TRBD1. The CDR3 has 14 amino acids. V shed 0 bases and J 6 bases; nucleotides not matched to a gene: 5. Germline V gives CDR1 SGHKS, CDR2 YYEKEE (reference sequence). The CDR3 reads CASSLEGAPDGYTF. The CDR3 bases are TGTGCCAGCAGCTTGGAGGGGGCGCCTGATGGCTACACCTTC.

This clonotype was observed at least ten times. The chain is built from TRBV7-9 and TRBJ2-3; tentative D call: TRBD2 (5 bases). Trimming shortened V by 6 bases and J by 5 bases, and 18 bases separated the two germline ends. The germline CDR1 and CDR2 sequences are SEHNR and FQNEAQ (reference sequence). The length of the CDR3 is 15 residues. CDR3 nucleotide sequence: TGTGCCAGCAGACCCCCCCCGAGGGCCGGAGATACGCAGTATTTT. Its protein is CASRPPPRAGDTQYF.

This chain joins TRBV29-1 and TRBJ2-2; 8 bases map to TRBD1. V dropped 6 bases and J dropped 0; count of bases not matched to a gene: 12. CDR1 is SQVTM, CDR2 ANQGSEA, per germline. The CDR3 is made up of 17 amino acids. CDR3 DNA sequence: TGCAGCGTCTTATTGACAGGGGACATAACGAACACCGGGGAGCTGTTTTTT. Translation: CSVLLTGDITNTGELFF.

In this sample, this clonotype turned up a few times. The rearrangement links TRBV18 to TRBJ1-2, with 8 bases that match TRBD1. The CDR3 is 14 amino acids. The ends lost 3 bases at V and 6 bases at J; junction bases unmatched: 6. Germline values: CDR1 KGHSH, CDR2 LQKENI. DNA for the CDR3: TGTGCCAGCTCACCCGAGAGACAGGGGAATGGCTACACCTTC. Protein: CASSPERQGNGYTF.

In this sample, this clonotype turned up many times. The chain couples TRBV29-1 to TRBJ2-1; D is perhaps TRBD1 (6 bases). V was trimmed by 6 bases and J by 4 bases, leaving 13 bases between them. This CDR3 has 13 amino acids. Germline V gene sequence: CDR1 SQVTM, CDR2 ANQGSEA. The CDR3 DNA is TGCAGCGTGACCGGACAGACATACAATGAGCAGTTCTTC. Its protein product is CSVTGQTYNEQFF.

This clonotype was observed many times. This chain uses TRBV3-1 with TRBJ2-5, with D possibly being TRBD2 (6 bases). The V gene's germline CDR1 is LGHDT and CDR2 YNNKEL (reference sequence). Trimming removed 0 bases from V and 6 bases from J, with 20 bases in between. This CDR3 contains 17 residues. CDR3 DNA: TGTGCCAGCAGCCAAGAGAGAAGGGTGACTAGTATGAAGACCCAGTACTTC. Translation gives CASSQERRVTSMKTQYF.

In this sample, this clonotype turned up a few times. At one end, the junction sequence differs from germline, possibly due to a read error. This chain joins TRBV7-2 and TRBJ2-1; TRBD2 matches 11 bases. The CDR3 is 14 amino acids. Germline-derived CDR1 and CDR2 are SGHTA and FQGNSA. CDR3 bases: TGTGCCAGCAGCTTAGGGGGGACTAGCGGTCAAGGGATCTTC. It yields the protein CASSLGGTSGQGIF.

This clonotype was recorded many times. This chain links TRBV29-1 with TRBJ2-1, with D possibly matching TRBD1 (5 bases). The germline V gene encodes CDR1 SQVTM and CDR2 ANQGSEA. V gave up 0 bases and J gave up 2 bases, with 11 bases separating them. The length of the CDR3 is 15 residues. CDR3 region: CSVEDDGAAYNEQFF. As DNA, the CDR3 is TGCAGCGTTGAAGATGATGGGGCAGCCTACAATGAGCAGTTCTTC.

This clonotype showed up many times. The CDR3: CAISQTGTGTTEAFF. Here the CDR3 DNA reads TGTGCCATCAGTCAAACCGGGACAGGGACCACTGAAGCTTTCTTT. This chain links TRBV10-3 with TRBJ1-1; 9 bases are shared with TRBD1. V was clipped by 5 bases and J by 4 bases; unmatched bases: 8. The CDR3 has 15 residues. The germline V gene encodes CDR1 ENHRY and CDR2 SYGVKD.

J is TRBJ1-1 and V is TRBV2, with unresolved D. CDR1 and CDR2 from the germline V gene are SNHLY and FYNNEI. V lost 7 bases and J lost 6, with 9 bases in between. This CDR3 comprises 11 residues. CDR3 region: CASIWKPEAFF. The CDR3 DNA is TGTGCCAGCATCTGGAAACCTGAAGCTTTCTTT.

The chain carries TRBV28 and TRBJ2-3; 7 positions agree with TRBD2. V gave up 8 bases and J gave up 9 bases; unmatched junction bases: 17. CDR3 size: 15 residues. Germline loops: CDR1 MDHEN, CDR2 SYDVKM. CDR3 DNA: TGTGCCAGCCATCGGGAGGCGGGAGCAATCCCAACGCAGTATTTT. This translates into CASHREAGAIPTQYF.

This clonotype was seen a handful of times. V usage is TRBV29-1 and J usage is TRBJ2-7; weak D call: TRBD2 (5 bases). The length of the CDR3 is 11 residues. The V end lost 4 bases, the J end lost 9 bases, and 13 bases lay between the germline ends. Germline CDR1 and CDR2: SQVTM and ANQGSEA. Written as DNA, the CDR3 is TGCAGCGTTGGGACTGCGAGTCGGCAGTACTTC. This codes for CSVGTASRQYF.

This clonotype was seen a handful of times. This chain joins TRBV20-1 and TRBJ2-7, with TRBD2 matching over 12 bases. This CDR3 contains 17 residues. Per the germline V gene, CDR1 is DFQATT and CDR2 is SNEGSKA (reference sequence). With 2 bases clipped from V and 0 bases from J, the junction kept 8 bases outside the gene matches. The CDR3 DNA follows: TGCAGTGCTAGACCCGGGACTAGCGGGTACCTCTCCTACGAGCAGTACTTC. Its protein product is CSARPGTSGYLSYEQYF.

This clonotype occurred many times. J is TRBJ1-6 and V is TRBV9; 9 bases agree with TRBD1. The V segment lost 4 bases and the J segment 7 bases; nucleotides outside the gene matches: 9. CDR1 SGDLS and CDR2 YYNGEE come from the germline V gene. The CDR3 totals 16 residues. The CDR3 DNA reads as TGTGCCAGCAGCCCAACTGGACAGGGGCTGAATTCACCCCTCCACTTT. This encodes CASSPTGQGLNSPLHF.